What follows describes a single T cell receptor (beta chain). What it binds is not known. The data stem from a study of type 1 regulatory T cells. For the study at large: T-allo10 is a Tr1-enriched, alloantigen-specific CD4 T cell product made in vitro.

V was pared by 4 bases and J by 5 bases, with 21 bases of the junction left unmatched. Per the germline V gene, CDR1 is LGHDT and CDR2 is YNNKEL (reference sequence). The CDR3 covers 19 residues. Each CDR3 protein gets one entry after TCRdb re-called the reads with MiXCR. The profile shows about 62,000 distinct CDR3 sequences, roughly two thirds of them singletons. V usage is TRBV3-1 and J usage is TRBJ1-1; TRBD1 agrees at 8 bases. The clonotype was recovered from a human donor in good health. The sequencing sample was made of cultured non-Tr1 T cells, either the whole culture or a sorted T cell fraction (not recorded which). The CDR3, as DNA: TGTGCCAGCAGCCCCCCAGCGCGAAGACAGGGGCTTAGAAAGACTGAAGCTTTCTTT. Amino acid sequence: CASSPPARRQGLRKTEAFF.